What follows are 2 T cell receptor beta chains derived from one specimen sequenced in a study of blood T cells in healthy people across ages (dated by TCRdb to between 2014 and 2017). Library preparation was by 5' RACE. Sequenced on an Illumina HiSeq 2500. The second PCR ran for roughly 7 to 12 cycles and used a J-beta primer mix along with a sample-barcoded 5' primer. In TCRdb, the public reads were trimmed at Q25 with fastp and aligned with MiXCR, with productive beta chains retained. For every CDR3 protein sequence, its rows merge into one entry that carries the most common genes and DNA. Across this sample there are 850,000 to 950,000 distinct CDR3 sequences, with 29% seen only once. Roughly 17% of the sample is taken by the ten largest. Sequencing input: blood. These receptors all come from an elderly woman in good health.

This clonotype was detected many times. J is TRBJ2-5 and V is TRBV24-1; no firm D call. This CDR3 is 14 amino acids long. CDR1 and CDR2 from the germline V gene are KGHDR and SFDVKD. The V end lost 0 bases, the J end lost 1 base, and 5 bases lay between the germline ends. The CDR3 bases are TGTGCCACCAGTGATTTGGAATCCCAAGAGACCCAGTACTTC. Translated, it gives CATSDLESQETQYF.

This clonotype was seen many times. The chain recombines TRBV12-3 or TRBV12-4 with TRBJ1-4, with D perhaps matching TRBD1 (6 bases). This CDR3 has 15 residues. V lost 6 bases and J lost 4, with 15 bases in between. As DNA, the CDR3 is TGTGCCAGCAGATCCACAGGGTTAGTTAATGAAAAACTGTTTTTT. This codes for CASRSTGLVNEKLFF.